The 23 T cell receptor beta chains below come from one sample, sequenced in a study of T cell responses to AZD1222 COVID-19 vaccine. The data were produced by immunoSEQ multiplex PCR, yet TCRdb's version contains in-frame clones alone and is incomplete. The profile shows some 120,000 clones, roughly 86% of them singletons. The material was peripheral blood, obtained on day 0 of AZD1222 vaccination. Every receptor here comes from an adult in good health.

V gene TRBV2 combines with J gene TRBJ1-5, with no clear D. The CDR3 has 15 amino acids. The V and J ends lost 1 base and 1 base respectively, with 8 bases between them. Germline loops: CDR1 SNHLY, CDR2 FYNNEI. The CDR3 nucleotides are TGTGCCAGCAGTGAAGGGCAGCTCAGCAATCAGCCCCAGCATTTT. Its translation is CASSEGQLSNQPQHF.

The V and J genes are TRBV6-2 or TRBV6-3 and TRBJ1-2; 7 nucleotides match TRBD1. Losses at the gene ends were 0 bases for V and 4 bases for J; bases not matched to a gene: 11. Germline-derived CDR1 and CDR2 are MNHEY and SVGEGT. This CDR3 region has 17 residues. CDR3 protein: CASSYSLDREGGYGYTF. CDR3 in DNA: TGTGCCAGCAGTTACTCCCTAGACAGGGAGGGAGGCTATGGCTACACCTTC.

CDR3: CATSLTGEGQPQHF. The CDR3 DNA sequence: TGTGCCACCAGTCTAACAGGGGAAGGACAACCCCAGCATTTT. This chain connects TRBV24-1 to TRBJ1-5; 7 bases agree with TRBD1. This CDR3 is built from 14 residues. Germline-derived CDR1 and CDR2 are KGHDR and SFDVKD. V shed 6 bases and J 10 bases; nucleotides not matched to a gene: 11.

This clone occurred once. The DNA of the CDR3 is TGCGCCAGCAGCCAATCTGACAGGGGGTCCCGCCCAGATACGCAGTATTTT. Its translation: CASSQSDRGSRPDTQYF. The V call is TRBV4-1, the J call TRBJ2-3; 9 nucleotides line up with TRBD1. The germline CDR1 and CDR2 sequences are MGHRA and YSYEKL. The CDR3 has 17 amino acids. Trimming took 2 bases from V and 4 from J; bases not matched to a gene: 10.

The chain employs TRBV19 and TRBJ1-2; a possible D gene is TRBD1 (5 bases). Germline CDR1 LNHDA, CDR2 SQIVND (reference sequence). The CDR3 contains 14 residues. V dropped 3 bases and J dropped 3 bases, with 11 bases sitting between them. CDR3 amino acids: CASSMFARDYGYTF. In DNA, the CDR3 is TGTGCCAGTAGTATGTTCGCCAGGGACTATGGCTACACCTTC.

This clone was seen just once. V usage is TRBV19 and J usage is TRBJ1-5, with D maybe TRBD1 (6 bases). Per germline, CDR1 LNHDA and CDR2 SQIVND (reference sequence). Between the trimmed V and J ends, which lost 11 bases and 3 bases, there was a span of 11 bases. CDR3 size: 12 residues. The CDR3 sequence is CASRDTNQPQHF. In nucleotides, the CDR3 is TGTGCCTCCCGGGACACCAATCAGCCCCAGCATTTT.

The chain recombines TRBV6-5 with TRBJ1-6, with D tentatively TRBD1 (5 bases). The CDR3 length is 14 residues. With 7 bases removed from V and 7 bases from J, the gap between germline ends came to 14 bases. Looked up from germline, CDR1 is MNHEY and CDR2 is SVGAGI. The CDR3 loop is CASTPGPTNSPLHF. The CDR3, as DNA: TGTGCCAGCACCCCGGGACCGACGAATTCACCCCTCCACTTT.

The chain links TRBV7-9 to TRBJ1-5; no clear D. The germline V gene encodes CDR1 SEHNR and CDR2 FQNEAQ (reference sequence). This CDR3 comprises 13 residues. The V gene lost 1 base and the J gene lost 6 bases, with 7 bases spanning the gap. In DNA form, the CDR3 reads TGTGCCAGCAGCTTAGGTGGCGCTCAGCCCCAGCATTTT. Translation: CASSLGGAQPQHF.

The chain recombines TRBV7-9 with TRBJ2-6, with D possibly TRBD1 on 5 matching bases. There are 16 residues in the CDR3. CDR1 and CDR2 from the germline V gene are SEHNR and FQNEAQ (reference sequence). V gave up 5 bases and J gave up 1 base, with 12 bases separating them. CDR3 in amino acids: CASSPRQSSGANVLTF. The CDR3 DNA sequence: TGTGCCAGCAGCCCCCGACAGTCGTCTGGGGCCAACGTCCTGACTTTC.

CDR3 residues: CASSTPPGRTQYF. In DNA form, the CDR3 reads TGTGCCAGCAGTACCCCCCCGGGGCGGACCCAGTACTTC. This chain connects TRBV6-5 to TRBJ2-5; the D gene could be TRBD1 or TRBD2 (5 bases each). The V end lost 5 bases, the J end lost 7 bases, and 14 bases lay between the germline ends. The germline V gene has CDR1 MNHEY and CDR2 SVGAGI. This CDR3 spans 13 amino acids.

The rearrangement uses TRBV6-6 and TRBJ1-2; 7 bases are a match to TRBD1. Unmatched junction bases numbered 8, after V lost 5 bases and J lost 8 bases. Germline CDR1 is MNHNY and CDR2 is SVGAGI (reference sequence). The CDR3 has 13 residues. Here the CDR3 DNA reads TGTGCCAGCAGTCCGCCAGGGGGAGGAGGCTACACCTTC. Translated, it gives CASSPPGGGGYTF.

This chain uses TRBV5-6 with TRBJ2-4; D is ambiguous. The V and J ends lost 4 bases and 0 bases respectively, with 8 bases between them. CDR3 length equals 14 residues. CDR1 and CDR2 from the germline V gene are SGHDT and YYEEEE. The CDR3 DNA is TGTGCCAGCAGCCTCAGGTTAGCCAAAAACATTCAGTACTTC. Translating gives CASSLRLAKNIQYF.

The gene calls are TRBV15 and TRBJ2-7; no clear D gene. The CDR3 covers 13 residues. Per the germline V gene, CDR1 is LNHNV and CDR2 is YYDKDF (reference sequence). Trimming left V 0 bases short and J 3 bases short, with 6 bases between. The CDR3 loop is CATSRDRGYEQYF. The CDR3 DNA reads TGTGCCACCAGCAGAGATCGAGGCTACGAGCAGTACTTC.

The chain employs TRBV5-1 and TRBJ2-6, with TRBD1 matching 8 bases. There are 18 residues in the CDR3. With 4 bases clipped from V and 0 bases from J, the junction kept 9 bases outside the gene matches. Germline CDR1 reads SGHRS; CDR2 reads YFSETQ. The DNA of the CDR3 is TGCGCCAGCAGCCTGGGGACAGGATTATTCTCTGGGGCCAACGTCCTGACTTTC. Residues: CASSLGTGLFSGANVLTF.

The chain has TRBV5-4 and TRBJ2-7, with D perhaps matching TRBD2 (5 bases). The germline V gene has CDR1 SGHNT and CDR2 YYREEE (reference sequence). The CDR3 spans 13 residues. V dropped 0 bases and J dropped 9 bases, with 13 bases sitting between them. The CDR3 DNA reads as TGTGCCAGCAGCTTGGACCCATCTCGGGGGCAGTACTTC. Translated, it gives CASSLDPSRGQYF. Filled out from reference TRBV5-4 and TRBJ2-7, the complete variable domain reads ETGVTQSPTHLIKTRGQQVTLRCSSQSGHNTVSWYQQALGQGPQFIFQYYREEENGRGNFPPRFSGLQFPNYSSELNVNALELDDSALYLCASSLDPSRGQYFGPGTRLTVT.

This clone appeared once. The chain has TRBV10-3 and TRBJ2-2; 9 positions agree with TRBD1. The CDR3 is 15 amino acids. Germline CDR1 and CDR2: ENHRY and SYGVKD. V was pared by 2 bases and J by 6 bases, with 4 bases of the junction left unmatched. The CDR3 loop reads CAISEPGQGAGELFF. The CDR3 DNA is TGTGCCATCAGTGAGCCGGGACAGGGTGCCGGGGAGCTGTTTTTT.

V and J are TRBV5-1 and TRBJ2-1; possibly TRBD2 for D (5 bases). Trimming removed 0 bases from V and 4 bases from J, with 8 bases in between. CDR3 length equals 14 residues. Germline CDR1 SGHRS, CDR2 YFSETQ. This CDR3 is CASSLGGEYNEQFF. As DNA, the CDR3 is TGCGCCAGCAGCTTGGGGGGAGAGTACAATGAGCAGTTCTTC.

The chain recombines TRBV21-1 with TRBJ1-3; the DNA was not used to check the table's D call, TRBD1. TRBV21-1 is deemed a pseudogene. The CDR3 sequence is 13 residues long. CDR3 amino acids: CASSPHPGNTIYF. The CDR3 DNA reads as TGTGCCAGCAGCCCCCATCCTGGAAACACCATATATTTT.

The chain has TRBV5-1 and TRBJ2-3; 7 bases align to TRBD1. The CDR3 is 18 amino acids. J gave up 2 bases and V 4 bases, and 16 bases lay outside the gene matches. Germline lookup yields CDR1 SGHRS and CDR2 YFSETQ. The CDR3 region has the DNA TGCGCCAGCAGCGGCCGAGCGCCGACAGGGAAGTACACAGATACGCAGTATTTT. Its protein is CASSGRAPTGKYTDTQYF.

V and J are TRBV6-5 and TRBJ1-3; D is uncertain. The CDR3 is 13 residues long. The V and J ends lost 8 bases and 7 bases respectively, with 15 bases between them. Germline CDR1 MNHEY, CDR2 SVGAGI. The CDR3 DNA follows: TGTGCCAGCGTAACCCCCCAAGGGAACACCATATATTTT. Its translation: CASVTPQGNTIYF.

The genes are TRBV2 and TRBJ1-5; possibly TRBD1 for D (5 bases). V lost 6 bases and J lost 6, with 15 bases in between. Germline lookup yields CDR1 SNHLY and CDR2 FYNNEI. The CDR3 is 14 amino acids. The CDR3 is CASSSGGGSQPQHF. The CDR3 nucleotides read TGTGCCAGCAGCAGCGGGGGAGGAAGTCAGCCCCAGCATTTT.

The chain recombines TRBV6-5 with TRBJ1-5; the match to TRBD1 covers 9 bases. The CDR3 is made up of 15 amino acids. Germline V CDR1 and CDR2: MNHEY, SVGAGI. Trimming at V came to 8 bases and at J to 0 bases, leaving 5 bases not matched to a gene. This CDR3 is CASRDRVISNQPQHF. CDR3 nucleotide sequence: TGTGCCAGCCGGGACAGGGTGATTAGCAATCAGCCCCAGCATTTT.

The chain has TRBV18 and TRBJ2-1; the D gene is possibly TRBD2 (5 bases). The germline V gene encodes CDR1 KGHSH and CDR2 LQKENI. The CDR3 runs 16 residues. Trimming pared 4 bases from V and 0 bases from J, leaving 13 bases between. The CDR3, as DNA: TGTGCCAGCTCACTCGACCGAGGGTCCTCCTACAATGAGCAGTTCTTC. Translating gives CASSLDRGSSYNEQFF.